This T cell receptor (beta chain) was sequenced during a study of response to subunit inactivated influenza vaccine. TCRdb ran MiXCR on the RT-PCR reads and lists one entry per CDR3 protein. Altogether hundreds of thousands of distinct CDR3 sequences are present, about 15% being singletons, with the ten largest covering 5.5% to 7%. Between the trimmed V and J ends, which lost 3 bases and 7 bases, there was a span of 9 bases. CDR3 length equals 12 residues. The germline gives CDR1 DFQATT, CDR2 SNEGSKA (reference sequence). In the case of this clonotype: The antigen is not known.

General observations from the study: Each seasonal influenza vaccination recruits few new T cells, the authors suggested.

J is TRBJ2-2 and V is TRBV20-1; perhaps TRBD2 as D (5 bases). The source is a man aged 50 to 60 who received an inactivated influenza vaccine. Sample: PBMCs from blood, taken roughly 2 weeks before vaccination. The CDR3: CSASAGIGELFF. CDR3 bases: TGCAGTGCTAGTGCGGGCATCGGGGAGCTGTTTTTT.